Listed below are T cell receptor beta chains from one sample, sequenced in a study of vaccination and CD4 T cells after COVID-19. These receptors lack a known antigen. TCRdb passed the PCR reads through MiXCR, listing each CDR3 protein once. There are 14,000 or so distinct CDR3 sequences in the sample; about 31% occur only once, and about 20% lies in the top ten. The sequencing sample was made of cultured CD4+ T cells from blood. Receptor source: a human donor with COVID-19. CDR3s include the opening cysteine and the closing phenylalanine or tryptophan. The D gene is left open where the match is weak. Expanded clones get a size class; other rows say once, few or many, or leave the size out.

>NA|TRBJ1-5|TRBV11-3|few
TGTGCCAGCGGACGGGCAAATCAGCCCCAGCATTTT
CASGRANQPQHF
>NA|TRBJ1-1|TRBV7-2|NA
TGTGCCAGCAGCTTATCCCCGCCAGGCGAAGCTTTCTTT
CASSLSPPGEAFF
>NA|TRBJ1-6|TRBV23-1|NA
TGCGCCAGTGGAGGACCAGGGAGCTCCTATAATTCACCCCTCCACTTT
CASGGPGSSYNSPLHF
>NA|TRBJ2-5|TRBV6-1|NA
TGTGCCAGCAGGCCGGAGAAGGGGTCAGGGGAGATTGGGACCCAGTACTTC
CASRPEKGSGEIGTQYF
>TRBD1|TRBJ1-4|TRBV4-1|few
TGCGCCAGCAGCCAAGCAGGGGGGGGCTTGGCTAATGAAAAACTGTTTTTT
CASSQAGGGLANEKLFF
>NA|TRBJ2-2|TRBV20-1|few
TGCAGTGCTAAAGGGGGACCCGGGGAGCTGTTTTTT
CSAKGGPGELFF
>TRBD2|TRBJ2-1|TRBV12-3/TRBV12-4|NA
TGTGCCAGCAGTCCCTCCTCTAGCGGGCGGAACGAGTTCTTC
CASSPSSSGRNEFF
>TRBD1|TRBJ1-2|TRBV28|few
TGTGCCAGCAGTCTTCCGGGACAGGGGTTTGGCTACACCTTC
CASSLPGQGFGYTF
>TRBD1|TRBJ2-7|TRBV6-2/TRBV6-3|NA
TGTGCCAGCAGCAATAGACAGGGTGGGATGGATTACTTC
CASSNRQGGMDYF
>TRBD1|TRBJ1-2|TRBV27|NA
TGTGCCAGCCGTGGGACAGTGAATAGCTACACCTTC
CASRGTVNSYTF
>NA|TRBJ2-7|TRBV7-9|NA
TGTGCCAGCAGCGCCCTACGTACGACGGACTACGAGCAGTACTTC
CASSALRTTDYEQYF
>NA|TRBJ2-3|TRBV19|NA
TGTGCCAGTAGTATAGGCCCAGGGGGCACAGATACGCAGTATTTT
CASSIGPGGTDTQYF
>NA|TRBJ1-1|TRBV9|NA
TGTGCCAGCAGCGTAGCTCTGGGCATGAACACTGAAGCTTTCTTT
CASSVALGMNTEAFF
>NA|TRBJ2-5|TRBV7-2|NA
TGTGCCAGCAGACGGACAGCACAAGAGACCCAGTACTTC
CASRRTAQETQYF
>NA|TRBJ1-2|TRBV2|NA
TGTGCCAGCAGTGAAGGAGTCAACTATGGCTACACCTTC
CASSEGVNYGYTF
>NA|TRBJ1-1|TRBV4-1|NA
TGCGCCAGCAGCCAAGATCGCACAGCCCTGAACACTGAAGCTTTCTTT
CASSQDRTALNTEAFF
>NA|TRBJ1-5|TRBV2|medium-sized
TGTGCCAGCGGGTGGCAGGGTAGCAATCAGCCCCAGCATTTT
CASGWQGSNQPQHF
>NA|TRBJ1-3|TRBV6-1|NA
TGTGCCATCAGTGAAGGACAGCTAAGCTCTGGAAACACCATATATTTT
CAISEGQLSSGNTIYF
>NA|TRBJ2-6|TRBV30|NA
TGTGCCTGTACCAGGGAATCTGGGGCCAACGTCCTGACTTTC
CACTRESGANVLTF
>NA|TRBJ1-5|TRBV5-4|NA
TGTGCCAGCAGCGCCTCCCCAGGAACCAATCAGCCCCAGCATTTT
CASSASPGTNQPQHF
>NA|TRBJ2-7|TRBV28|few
TGTGCCAGCAGTTTTTCCGGGGCCAGGGGTTACGAGCAGTACTTC
CASSFSGARGYEQYF
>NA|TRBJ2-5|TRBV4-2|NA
TGTGCCAGCAGCCAGGTTGCCGGGCAAGAGACCCAGTACTTC
CASSQVAGQETQYF
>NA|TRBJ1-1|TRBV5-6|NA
TGTGCCAGCAGCTTGGGCCCGTACATGAACACTGTAGCTTTCTTT
CASSLGPYMNTVAFF
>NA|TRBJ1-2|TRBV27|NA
TGTGCCAGCAGTACTACCGGGACCTACTATGGCTACACCTTC
CASSTTGTYYGYTF
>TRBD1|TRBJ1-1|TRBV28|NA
TGTGCCAGCAGCACAGGGGCCACGAACACTGAAGCTTTCTTT
CASSTGATNTEAFF
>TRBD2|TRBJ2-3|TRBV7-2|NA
TGTGCCAGCAGCTTAGCGGCTAGCGGTTCAGATACGCAGTATTTT
CASSLAASGSDTQYF
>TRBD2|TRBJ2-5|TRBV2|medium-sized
TGTGCCAGCAGCAACCTAGCGGGGGCCGCCGCGACCCAGTACTTC
CASSNLAGAAATQYF
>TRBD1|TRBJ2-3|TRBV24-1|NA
TGTGCCACCAGTGGGGGCAGAGACAGGGGTACAGATACGCAGTATTTT
CATSGGRDRGTDTQYF
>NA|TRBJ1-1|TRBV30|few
TGTGCCTGGAACGGACAGCTGAACACTGAAGCTTTCTTT
CAWNGQLNTEAFF
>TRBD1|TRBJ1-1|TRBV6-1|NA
TGTGCCAGCAGGGGACAGGGCACCACTGAAGCTTTCTTT
CASRGQGTTEAFF
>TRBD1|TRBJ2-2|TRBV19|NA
TGTGCCAGTACTTGGGACAGGGATTTAATCGGGGAGCTGTTTTTT
CASTWDRDLIGELFF
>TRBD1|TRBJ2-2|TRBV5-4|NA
TGTGCCAGCAGCTCCAAGCGGACAGGATCGAACACCGGGGAGCTGTTTTTT
CASSSKRTGSNTGELFF
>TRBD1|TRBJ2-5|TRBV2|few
TGTGCCAGCAGTGCGGACAGGGCCAAGACCCAGTACTTC
CASSADRAKTQYF
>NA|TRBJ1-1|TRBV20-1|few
TGCAGTGCTAGACGAAGACAGAGCCACACTGAAGCTTTCTTT
CSARRRQSHTEAFF
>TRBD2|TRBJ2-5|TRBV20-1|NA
TGCAGTGCTAGAGATCTCCGGCGGGGGACCACGTTCGAGACCCAGTACTTC
CSARDLRRGTTFETQYF
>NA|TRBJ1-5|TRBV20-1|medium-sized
TGCAGTGCTATAAATAGCAATCAGCCCCAGCATTTT
CSAINSNQPQHF
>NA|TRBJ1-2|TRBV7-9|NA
TGTGCCAGCAGCCTAGAGGGGCTGGGTGGCTACACCTTC
CASSLEGLGGYTF
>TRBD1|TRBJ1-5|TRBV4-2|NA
TGTGCCAGCAGCCAAGATGGGGGACAGGGGGCAAGTTATCAGCCCCAGCATTTT
CASSQDGGQGASYQPQHF
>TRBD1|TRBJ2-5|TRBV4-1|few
TGCGCCAGCAGCCAAACGGACAGGGCGATCGAGACCCAGTACTTC
CASSQTDRAIETQYF
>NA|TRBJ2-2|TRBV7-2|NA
TGTGCCAGCAGCTTTAGTCTCACCGGGGAGCTGTTTTTT
CASSFSLTGELFF
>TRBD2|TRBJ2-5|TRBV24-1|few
TGTGCCACCAGTGATCGGGGTTGGCCTAGCGGGGACCAACGTGCTTCGGGAGTACAAGAGACCCAGTACTTC
CATSDRGWPSGDQRASGVQETQYF
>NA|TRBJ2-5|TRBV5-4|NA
TGTGCCAGCAGCTTTGTGCCAAGAGAGACCCAGTACTTC
CASSFVPRETQYF
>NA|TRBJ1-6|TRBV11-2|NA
TGTGCCAGCAGCCCGAAGTGGGCAGATTCACCCCTCCACTTT
CASSPKWADSPLHF
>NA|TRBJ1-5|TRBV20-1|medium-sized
TGCAGTGCTAGAGATCGGCAGGGAAGCAATCAGCCCCAGCATTTT
CSARDRQGSNQPQHF
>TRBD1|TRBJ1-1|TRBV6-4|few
TGTGCCAGCAGCTCCGGGACAGGCCGCTCGAGAACTGAAGCTTTCTTT
CASSSGTGRSRTEAFF
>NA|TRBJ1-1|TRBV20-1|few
TGCAGTGCTAGGATCCGGGCGCTGAACACTGAAGCTTTCTTT
CSARIRALNTEAFF
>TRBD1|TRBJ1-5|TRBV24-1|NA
TGTGCCACCAGTGATTCCGGACAGGGCAACAATCAGCCCCAGCATTTT
CATSDSGQGNNQPQHF
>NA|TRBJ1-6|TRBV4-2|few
TGTGCCAGCAGCCAAGTTTTACAGACCCGATCACCCCTCCACTTT
CASSQVLQTRSPLHF
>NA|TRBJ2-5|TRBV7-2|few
TGTGCCAGCAGCTTACGGGGGGACACTATGCGGGGCCAAGAGACCCAGTACTTC
CASSLRGDTMRGQETQYF
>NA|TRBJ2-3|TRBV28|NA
TGTGCCAGCAGTTTATGGGTGGCGGGGGCCGACACAGATACGCAGTATTTT
CASSLWVAGADTDTQYF
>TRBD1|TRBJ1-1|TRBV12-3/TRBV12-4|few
TGTGCCAGCAGTCTGTCAACAGGGGGCGGAACTACTGAAGCTTTCTTT
CASSLSTGGGTTEAFF